This TCR beta chain was identified during a study of Tregs in tolerant kidney transplant recipients. Overall study findings and caveats: Activated donor B cell expansion appeared to reveal the most relevant donor-specific TCRbeta repertoire.

In germline, CDR1 is SGHTA, CDR2 FQGNSA. V lost 1 base to trimming and J lost 9 bases, with 22 bases between them. The CDR3 is 18 amino acids. Recipients received nonmyeloablative bone marrow transplants from related graft donors, with transient mixed chimerism. Data came from immunoSEQ multiplex PCR; TCRdb stores just in-frame clones and leaves some out. The profile shows 90,000 or so clones, roughly 93% of them singletons. With respect to this clone: The antigen remains undetermined.

This clonotype was sampled from a human patient who received a combined kidney and bone marrow transplant. The graft donor may have given rise to some T cells. The gene calls are TRBV7-2 and TRBJ1-6, with D uncertain. The source material was CD4+ T cells from blood (PBMCs), sampled 12 months after the transplant. CDR3 nucleotide sequence: TGTGCCAGCAGCTTAGGGTATCCGGGGTTGCTCTCTGGTTCACCCCTCCACTTT. It codes for CASSLGYPGLLSGSPLHF.